The present T cell receptor beta chain was sequenced within a study of OX40 agonist ivuxolimab in advanced cancers. Points from the study as a whole: At 0.1 to 3.0 mg/kg, CD4+ and CD8+ blood T cells expanded clonally by week 6. At 0.1-3.0 mg/kg, partial responders had clonal expansion among the lowest observed.

CDR3 length: 15 amino acids. The germline V gene encodes CDR1 SGHNT and CDR2 YYREEE (reference sequence). V lost 2 bases, J lost 4 bases, and 13 bases lay in between. Autoimmune disease history or systemic immunosuppression barred patients. The investigators sampled blood at baseline, at cycle 4 day 1, and at cycle 7 day 1. This clone came up once. Its antigen is currently unknown. The assay was immunoSEQ multiplex PCR, and TCRdb's table has in-frame clones only and misses some. The sample has 37,000 or so clones; around 80% are singletons. This sequence originates from an adult with an advanced solid tumor such as melanoma, head and neck, liver or kidney cancer. The sequences come from CD4+ or CD8+ T cells sorted from blood, collected in a trial of the OX40 agonist ivuxolimab. The chain joins TRBV5-4 to TRBJ1-3, with D possibly matching TRBD1 (6 bases). This CDR3 is CASSLRTAGGNTIYF. CDR3 DNA: TGTGCCAGCAGCTTAAGGACAGCCGGGGGAAACACCATATATTTT.